Reported below is one TCR beta chain. Its target is not known. These data come from a study of CXCR3-negative and CXCR3-positive naive CD8 T cells. General study points: The study found comparably high diversity in both naive subsets and much lower diversity in memory CD8+ cells. Relative to CXCR3-negative naive cells, CXCR3-positive naive cells had more hydrophobic TRB CDR3s.

The CDR3 has 17 amino acids. CDR1 and CDR2 from the germline V gene are ENHRY and SYGVKD. Naive CD8+ T cells were CD45RO-CCR7+CD27+CD95-. Preparation of TRB cDNA libraries relied on 5' RACE carrying UMI labels. One entry per CDR3 protein, without DNA, is what TCRdb gives after re-calling the 5' RACE reads. This repertoire includes around 60,000 distinct CDR3 sequences. Sequences were obtained from naive CXCR3- CD8+ T cells from blood. The subset here: CD45RO-CCR7+CD27+CD95- naive CD8+ T cells lacking CXCR3 (TNR3-). The chain couples TRBV10-3 to TRBJ2-4. The TCR originated in a human donor in good health. Some clones in this sample may be carry-over from other donors' samples. This CDR3 is CAISESSGVTTKNIQYF.